This TCR beta chain was found in a study of blood T cell repertoires in COVID-19. On the study more broadly: Acute-phase and convalescent COVID-19 samples originated in the United States, Italy and Spain. PBMCs, B-cell-depleted T cells, or T cells were the source of the cDNA or gDNA that made up the material.

Unmatched junction bases numbered 16, after V lost 4 bases and J lost 7 bases. This CDR3 region has 17 residues. CDR1 is SGHRS and CDR2 is YFSETQ in the germline V gene. Study processing details: How many nucleated cells were present was estimated from reference gene primer amplification. Repertoires were generated with immunoSEQ multiplex PCR, while TCRdb's copy carries only in-frame clones and drops some. Clone size and V and J calls were adopted from that table, with D and trimming inferred from the DNA. The table includes approximately 150,000 clones, approximately 85% detected once. Categorization into cohorts depended on clinical history that participants reported.

The sample comprised PBMCs or T cells enriched from blood (not recorded which). V usage is TRBV5-1 and J usage is TRBJ2-1; 8 positions match TRBD2. The clonotype originates from a woman between 45 and 60 years old with acute COVID-19. CDR3 sequence reads: CASSLGNGTSEWNEQFF. The CDR3 DNA is TGCGCCAGCAGCCTAGGAAACGGGACTAGTGAGTGGAATGAGCAGTTCTTC.